These 27 T cell receptor beta chains were all obtained from the same sample, sequenced in a study of blood T cell repertoires in COVID-19. Produced via immunoSEQ multiplex PCR; TCRdb's table is partial and in-frame only. The sample lists about 60,000 clones, more than 70% occurring once. Source material: peripheral blood. Source of these receptors: a man aged 25 to 45 with COVID-19, enrolled during active disease.

The chain carries TRBV6-5 and TRBJ2-3; the match to TRBD1 covers 8 bases. Per the germline V gene, CDR1 is MNHEY and CDR2 is SVGAGI. The CDR3 extends over 13 amino acids. V was clipped by 9 bases and J by 3 bases; unmatched bases: 5. CDR3 protein: CASQTGATDTQYF. CDR3 nucleotides: TGTGCCAGTCAGACAGGGGCGACAGATACGCAGTATTTT.

This clone turned up a few times. The CDR3 spells CASSQNPGDDTGELFF. DNA of the CDR3: TGTGCCAGCAGCCAAAACCCCGGAGACGACACCGGGGAGCTGTTTTTT. The chain recombines TRBV4-2 with TRBJ2-2; no clear D. The CDR3 length is 16 residues. Per germline, CDR1 LGHNA and CDR2 YNFKEQ. V was clipped by 2 bases and J by 3 bases, with 13 bases between them.

The chain carries TRBV27 and TRBJ2-7, with D hard to call. Germline V CDR1 and CDR2: MNHEY, SMNVEV (reference sequence). V lost 8 bases, J lost 0 bases, and 8 bases lay in between. The CDR3 contains 12 residues. Here the CDR3 DNA reads TGTGCCAGCTTTAGTTCCTCCTACGAGCAGTACTTC. Its protein is CASFSSSYEQYF.

The chain employs TRBV6-4 and TRBJ2-5, with 10 bases identical to TRBD2. CDR1 is MRHNA, CDR2 SNTAGT, per germline. CDR3 length: 14 residues. J gave up 5 bases and V 5 bases, and 5 bases lay outside the gene matches. The CDR3 sequence is CASSPSGRGETQYF. The DNA for the CDR3 is TGTGCCAGCAGTCCTAGCGGGAGAGGGGAGACCCAGTACTTC.

The V gene is TRBV4-1, the J gene TRBJ2-1, with a tentative D call TRBD2 (6 bases). Germline CDR1 is MGHRA and CDR2 is YSYEKL. The CDR3 consists of 15 residues. V shed 5 bases and J shed 4 bases, with 15 bases lying between them. The CDR3 spells CASSYTVGGYNEQFF. The CDR3 DNA is TGCGCCAGCAGCTACACGGTGGGGGGTTACAATGAGCAGTTCTTC.

This chain connects TRBV6-5 to TRBJ2-7; unclear D gene. V was shortened by 0 bases and J by 3 bases, with 15 bases between the two germline ends. The CDR3 is made up of 16 amino acids. Germline lookup yields CDR1 MNHEY and CDR2 SVGAGI. CDR3 sequence: CASSYSYSLPLYEQYF. CDR3 bases: TGTGCCAGCAGTTACTCGTATAGCCTTCCTCTCTACGAGCAGTACTTC.

The chain links TRBV7-2 to TRBJ1-5; 7 nucleotides align to TRBD1. Germline values: CDR1 SGHTA, CDR2 FQGNSA. V lost 5 bases and J lost 1; bases outside the gene matches: 5. The CDR3 length is 15 residues. The CDR3 nucleotides are TGTGCCAGCAGCATTCCGGGACAGAGCAATCAGCCCCAGCATTTT. Amino acids: CASSIPGQSNQPQHF.

The rearrangement links TRBV28 to TRBJ2-1, with D possibly being TRBD1 (5 bases). V lost 4 bases and J 0 bases, leaving 10 bases between the germline ends. Germline lookup yields CDR1 MDHEN and CDR2 SYDVKM. This CDR3 spans 15 amino acids. CDR3 protein: CASSSQGFSYNEQFF. The CDR3 DNA reads TGTGCCAGCAGTTCCCAGGGATTCTCCTACAATGAGCAGTTCTTC. The variable domain in full, completed from reference TRBV28 and TRBJ2-1, reads DVKVTQSSRYLVKRTGEKVFLECVQDMDHENMFWYRQDPGLGLRLIYFSYDVKMKEKGDIPEGYSVSREKKERFSLILESASTNQTSMYLCASSSQGFSYNEQFFGPGTRLTVL.

The chain recombines TRBV19 with TRBJ2-4, with 8 nucleotides matching TRBD2. The CDR3 sequence is 15 residues long. CDR1 and CDR2 (germline): LNHDA, SQIVND (reference sequence). Germline trimming cut 8 bases from V and 3 bases from J; bases unmatched to any gene: 9. CDR3: CASLPSGTSKNIQYF. The CDR3 DNA is TGTGCCAGTCTGCCTTCTGGGACTAGCAAAAACATTCAGTACTTC.

The chain has TRBV7-9 and TRBJ2-3; 8 nucleotides line up with TRBD2. The CDR3 has 15 amino acids. Germline assignment: CDR1 SEHNR and CDR2 FQNEAQ (reference sequence). V lost 4 bases and J lost 1; bases outside the gene matches: 4. The CDR3 sequence is CASSWISGGTDTQYF. The CDR3 region has the DNA TGTGCCAGCAGCTGGATTAGCGGGGGCACAGATACGCAGTATTTT.

This rearrangement joins TRBV2 to TRBJ2-3; 8 bases line up with TRBD1. CDR3 length: 14 residues. J lost 4 bases, V lost 4 bases, and 4 bases had no gene match. The germline V gene encodes CDR1 SNHLY and CDR2 FYNNEI. CDR3 residues: CASSAHRGADTQYF. CDR3 DNA: TGTGCCAGCAGTGCGCACAGGGGGGCAGATACGCAGTATTTT.

On this clone itself: A read error is possible here, since a much larger clone lies one base away. This chain uses TRBV10-3 with TRBJ1-5; TRBD1 is a possible D gene (6 bases). In germline, CDR1 is ENHRY, CDR2 SYGVKD. The ends were cut back, 0 bases at V and 2 bases at J, with 11 bases in the middle. CDR3 length: 16 amino acids. CDR3 DNA sequence: TGTGCCATCAGTGAGTCCAGGGGAAATGGCAATCAGCCCCAGCATTTT. Translated: CAISESRGNGNQPQHF.

This chain uses TRBV4-2 with TRBJ2-1, with D possibly TRBD2 on 5 matching bases. The V gene lost 2 bases and the J gene lost 3 bases, with 11 bases spanning the gap. The germline gives CDR1 LGHNA, CDR2 YNFKEQ. The CDR3 loop spans 15 amino acids. The CDR3 DNA sequence: TGTGCCAGCAGCCAACGGACTGGGGACTACAATGAGCAGTTCTTC. This sequence encodes CASSQRTGDYNEQFF.

The rearrangement joins TRBV4-3 to TRBJ2-3; 7 nucleotides line up with TRBD2. The CDR3 length is 14 residues. From germline, CDR1 is LGHNA and CDR2 YSLEER. With 1 base clipped from V and 5 bases from J, the junction kept 3 bases outside the gene matches. Here the CDR3 DNA reads TGCGCCAGCAGCCAAGTGGGCGGGGGAGATACGCAGTATTTT. Translation: CASSQVGGGDTQYF.

The genes are TRBV21-1 and TRBJ1-5; the DNA was not compared with TRBD1, the D call given in the table. TRBV21-1 is a pseudogene. This CDR3 comprises 17 residues. CDR3 sequence (DNA): TGTGCCAGCAGCACAGGCAGGTTCTCCCCCAATAATCAGCCCCAGCATTTT. It encodes CASSTGRFSPNNQPQHF.

The rearrangement joins TRBV19 to TRBJ2-1; no reliable D call. The V end was cut by 7 bases, the J end by 5 bases, with 12 bases between. The CDR3 consists of 13 residues. The germline CDR1 and CDR2 sequences are LNHDA and SQIVND (reference sequence). The DNA of the CDR3 is TGTGCCAGTAACGTTGACATAAACAATGAGCAGTTCTTC. This gives the protein CASNVDINNEQFF.

The V and J genes are TRBV29-1 and TRBJ2-7, with 14 bases fitting TRBD2. Germline-derived CDR1 and CDR2 are SQVTM and ANQGSEA. The V gene end was trimmed by 4 bases and the J gene end by 3 bases; junction bases not matched to a gene: 2. The CDR3 contains 14 residues. The CDR3, as DNA: TGCAGCGTTGCGGGACTAGCGGGAGTCTACGAGCAGTACTTC. Amino acid sequence: CSVAGLAGVYEQYF.

This rearrangement joins TRBV10-3 to TRBJ2-1; 7 nucleotides align to TRBD1. The CDR3 totals 14 residues. Trimming cost V 11 bases and J 6 bases; bases outside gene matches: 13. Per germline, CDR1 ENHRY and CDR2 SYGVKD. This chain's CDR3 is CAARTGTDINEQFF. CDR3 DNA sequence: TGTGCCGCCCGGACCGGGACAGACATCAATGAGCAGTTCTTC.

The genes are TRBV28 and TRBJ1-3; a possible D gene is TRBD1 (5 bases). The germline V gene has CDR1 MDHEN and CDR2 SYDVKM. CDR3 size: 14 residues. V dropped 7 bases and J dropped 2 bases, with 12 bases sitting between them. This CDR3 is CASTSGGPGNTIYF. The CDR3, as DNA: TGTGCCAGCACTTCGGGGGGTCCTGGAAACACCATATATTTT.

The CDR3 loop is CASSLGLTNTGELFF. The CDR3 DNA is TGTGCCAGCAGTCTCGGACTTACGAACACCGGGGAGCTGTTTTTT. The J gene is TRBJ2-2, the V gene TRBV28; possible D gene TRBD2, 5 bases. In germline, CDR1 is MDHEN, CDR2 SYDVKM. This CDR3 comprises 15 residues. Between the trimmed V and J ends, which lost 5 bases and 0 bases, there was a span of 10 bases.

The CDR3 nucleotides are TGCAGCGTTGAACTACAGGGAGAGGGGACGCAGTATTTT. It translates to CSVELQGEGTQYF. This chain connects TRBV29-1 to TRBJ2-3, with D possibly matching TRBD1 (6 bases). V shed 2 bases and J shed 9 bases, with 15 bases lying between them. The germline gives CDR1 SQVTM, CDR2 ANQGSEA. This CDR3 has 13 amino acids.

The chain couples TRBV14 to TRBJ2-6, with 7 nucleotides matching TRBD1. CDR1 and CDR2 (germline): SGHDN, FVKESK. Trimming at V came to 4 bases and at J to 1 base, leaving 16 bases not matched to a gene. This CDR3 is 20 amino acids long. The CDR3 is CASSPFRPGQKISGANVLTF. The DNA of the CDR3 is TGTGCCAGCAGCCCCTTTCGGCCGGGACAGAAAATTTCTGGGGCCAACGTCCTGACTTTC.

The chain employs TRBV18 and TRBJ1-1; 8 positions agree with TRBD1. Germline V gene data show CDR1 as KGHSH and CDR2 as LQKENI. The CDR3 is made up of 13 amino acids. The trim removed 7 bases at V and 5 bases at J, leaving 6 bases unmatched. The CDR3 sequence: CASYTDRATEAFF. The CDR3 DNA follows: TGTGCCAGCTACACGGACAGGGCGACTGAAGCTTTCTTT.

The genes are TRBV11-3 and TRBJ1-4; the D is unclear. Trimming stripped 5 bases from V and 10 bases from J, with 14 bases between. The length of the CDR3 is 13 residues. CDR1 SGHNT and CDR2 YENEEA come from the germline V gene. As DNA, the CDR3 is TGTGCCAGCAGCCGGGATATGGAGGGAAAACTGTTTTTT. Translating it yields CASSRDMEGKLFF.

The V gene is TRBV2, the J gene TRBJ2-7; D ambiguous. The CDR3 length is 14 residues. V lost 8 bases, J lost 2 bases, and 16 bases lay in between. The V gene's germline CDR1 is SNHLY and CDR2 FYNNEI. The CDR3 loop reads CASLLTLRTYEQYF. The CDR3 region has the DNA TGTGCCAGCCTGCTTACACTACGAACCTACGAGCAGTACTTC.

This clone was detected only once. The genes are TRBV5-5 and TRBJ1-2, with TRBD1 matching over 9 bases. Per the germline V gene, CDR1 is SGHKS and CDR2 is YYEKEE (reference sequence). This CDR3 is 15 amino acids long. V was pared by 4 bases and J by 4 bases, with 8 bases of the junction left unmatched. DNA of the CDR3: TGTGCCAGCAGCAGTCCCGGGACAGGGTCCTATGGCTACACCTTC. Translation: CASSSPGTGSYGYTF.

The chain joins TRBV5-1 to TRBJ1-4; D not certain. The CDR3 loop spans 15 amino acids. Per germline, CDR1 SGHRS and CDR2 YFSETQ. V was pared by 4 bases and J by 4 bases, with 14 bases between. CDR3 amino acids: CASSQTVPFNEKLFF. DNA of the CDR3: TGCGCCAGCAGCCAAACAGTACCTTTTAATGAAAAACTGTTTTTT.